These 14 T cell receptor beta chains share one sample of origin, sequenced in a study of control samples from healthy donors and cancer patients. TCRdb's table, derived via immunoSEQ multiplex PCR, lists solely in-frame clones and lacks some. Seen here are roughly 120,000 clones, over 90% observed once, and the top ten hold over 2.5%. The material sequenced was blood. The receptors come from a man aged 30 to 45 in good health.

The sample holds one count of this clone. The chain uses TRBV5-6 and TRBJ1-4; no reliable D call. With 0 bases removed from V and 7 bases from J, the gap between germline ends came to 10 bases. The CDR3 has 14 residues. Germline-derived CDR1 and CDR2 are SGHDT and YYEEEE. The CDR3 region is CASSLVGPGEKLFF. DNA of the CDR3: TGTGCCAGCAGCTTGGTAGGACCTGGTGAAAAACTGTTTTTT.

J is TRBJ2-3 and V is TRBV6-1; 8 bases match TRBD1. CDR1 is MNHNS and CDR2 is SASEGT in the germline V gene. The CDR3 runs to 16 residues. Trimming at V came to 3 bases and at J to 5 bases, leaving 10 bases not matched to a gene. The CDR3 region has the DNA TGTGCCAGCAGTGAGGCAGGGGGCAGTCACAGAGATACGCAGTATTTT. Protein: CASSEAGGSHRDTQYF.

The genes are TRBV19 and TRBJ1-2, with D tentatively TRBD1 (6 bases). This CDR3 comprises 13 residues. CDR1 is LNHDA, CDR2 SQIVND, per germline (reference sequence). The V gene lost 5 bases and the J gene lost 4 bases, with 11 bases spanning the gap. The CDR3 protein is CASSGGTLYGYTF. CDR3 DNA: TGTGCCAGTAGTGGCGGGACACTCTATGGCTACACCTTC. Based on the CDR3 plus reference TRBV19 and TRBJ1-2, the full variable domain is DGGITQSPKYLFRKEGQNVTLSCEQNLNHDAMYWYRQDPGQGLRLIYYSQIVNDFQKGDIAEGYSVSREKKESFPLTVTSAQKNPTAFYLCASSGGTLYGYTFGSGTRLTVV.

The genes are TRBV19 and TRBJ1-3; a possible D gene is TRBD1 (5 bases). Germline assignment: CDR1 LNHDA and CDR2 SQIVND (reference sequence). The CDR3 runs to 17 residues. The V gene lost 5 bases and the J gene lost 0 bases, with 17 bases spanning the gap. The CDR3 nucleotides read TGTGCCAGTAGTCCGCGACCACGACAGAGCTCTGGAAACACCATATATTTT. Its protein is CASSPRPRQSSGNTIYF.

This chain links TRBV24-1 with TRBJ2-1; 9 positions agree with TRBD1. The ends lost 8 bases at V and 6 bases at J; junction bases unmatched: 4. Germline assignment: CDR1 KGHDR and CDR2 SFDVKD. The CDR3 length is 13 residues. The CDR3 spells CATTLTGGNEQFF. CDR3 coding DNA: TGTGCCACCACCTTGACAGGGGGCAATGAGCAGTTCTTC.

The rearrangement uses TRBV6-5 and TRBJ1-5; TRBD1 matches 7 bases. V lost 8 bases and J lost 0; bases outside the gene matches: 4. Germline CDR1 MNHEY, CDR2 SVGAGI. This CDR3 has 14 residues. CDR3 sequence: CASRDSYSNQPQHF. CDR3 DNA: TGTGCCAGCCGGGACAGTTATAGCAATCAGCCCCAGCATTTT.

The chain employs TRBV24-1 and TRBJ1-2; D remains unclear. The CDR3 spans 11 residues. V lost 6 bases and J lost 4, with 5 bases in between. Germline loops: CDR1 KGHDR, CDR2 SFDVKD. CDR3 sequence: CATSNIYGYTF. CDR3 coding DNA: TGTGCCACCAGTAATATCTATGGCTACACCTTC.

The chain combines TRBV30 with TRBJ1-4; D is perhaps TRBD1 (6 bases). V was pared by 1 base and J by 7 bases, with 16 bases between. In germline, CDR1 is GTSNPN, CDR2 SVGIG (reference sequence). This CDR3 region has 15 residues. CDR3 in amino acids: CAWSGFGGPGEKLFF. CDR3 coding DNA: TGTGCCTGGAGTGGCTTCGGGGGGCCGGGTGAAAAACTGTTTTTT.

The chain carries TRBV10-3 and TRBJ1-5, with D possibly TRBD1 on 6 matching bases. This CDR3 is built from 14 residues. In germline, CDR1 is ENHRY, CDR2 SYGVKD. The V end was cut by 3 bases, the J end by 7 bases, with 13 bases between. CDR3 sequence: CAISESTGIQPQHF. Here the CDR3 DNA reads TGTGCCATCAGTGAATCTACAGGGATCCAGCCCCAGCATTTT.

The chain employs TRBV12-3 or TRBV12-4 and TRBJ2-1; D gene uncertain. The V gene lost 6 bases and the J gene lost 9 bases, with 15 bases spanning the gap. The CDR3 has 13 amino acids. The DNA of the CDR3 is TGTGCCAGCAGCCTACCCCGCCTTGGTGAGCAGTTCTTC. This codes for CASSLPRLGEQFF.

The chain joins TRBV7-8 to TRBJ2-7, with 9 positions matching TRBD1. The V gene's germline CDR1 is SGHVS and CDR2 FQNEAQ. The ends lost 5 bases at V and 1 base at J; junction bases unmatched: 6. The CDR3 has 15 amino acids. The CDR3 bases are TGTGCCAGCAGCGGACGGACAGGGGAATCCTACGAGCAGTACTTC. This codes for CASSGRTGESYEQYF.

This chain connects TRBV7-9 to TRBJ1-4; D perhaps matches TRBD1 (6 bases). The CDR3 runs to 13 residues. Trimming removed 5 bases at V and 12 bases at J, with 16 bases between. CDR1 SEHNR and CDR2 FQNEAQ come from the germline V gene (reference sequence). The CDR3 sequence is CASSQGGEGELFF. DNA for the CDR3: TGTGCCAGCAGCCAAGGTGGGGAGGGGGAACTGTTTTTT.

The rearrangement links TRBV7-8 to TRBJ2-7, with D unclear. Per germline, CDR1 SGHVS and CDR2 FQNEAQ. The CDR3 sequence is 11 residues long. V was shortened by 1 base and J by 4 bases, with 2 bases between the two germline ends. In DNA, the CDR3 is TGTGCCAGCAGCTTAGATTACGAGCAGTACTTC. It codes for CASSLDYEQYF.

The J gene is TRBJ2-5, the V gene TRBV21-1; TRBD1, the table's D call, was not compared with the DNA. TRBV21-1 is a pseudogene. This CDR3 spans 13 amino acids. The CDR3, as DNA: TGTGCCAGCAGCAATCACAGCCAAGAGACCCAGTACTTC. Translation: CASSNHSQETQYF.